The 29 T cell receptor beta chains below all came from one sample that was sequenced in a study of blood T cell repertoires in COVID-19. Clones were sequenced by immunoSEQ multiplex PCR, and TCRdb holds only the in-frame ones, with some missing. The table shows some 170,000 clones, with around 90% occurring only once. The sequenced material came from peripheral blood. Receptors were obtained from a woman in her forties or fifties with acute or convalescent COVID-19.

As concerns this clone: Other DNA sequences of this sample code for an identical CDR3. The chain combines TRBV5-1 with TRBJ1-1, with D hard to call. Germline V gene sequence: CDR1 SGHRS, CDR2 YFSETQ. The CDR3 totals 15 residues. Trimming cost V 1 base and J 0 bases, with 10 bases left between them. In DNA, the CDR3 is TGCGCCAGCAGCTTGTCTGGAGGAATGAACACTGAAGCTTTCTTT. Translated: CASSLSGGMNTEAFF.

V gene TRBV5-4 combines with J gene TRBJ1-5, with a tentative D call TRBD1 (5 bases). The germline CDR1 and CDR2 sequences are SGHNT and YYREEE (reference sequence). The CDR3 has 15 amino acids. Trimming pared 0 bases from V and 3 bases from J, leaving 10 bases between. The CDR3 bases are TGTGCCAGCAGCTTGGGGGGCAGCCACAATCAGCCCCAGCATTTT. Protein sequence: CASSLGGSHNQPQHF.

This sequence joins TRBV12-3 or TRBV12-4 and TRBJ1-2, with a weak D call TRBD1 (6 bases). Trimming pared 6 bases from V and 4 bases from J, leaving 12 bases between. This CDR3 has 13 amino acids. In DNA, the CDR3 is TGTGCCAGCAGCTCGGACAGTGGCTATGGCTACACCTTC. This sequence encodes CASSSDSGYGYTF.

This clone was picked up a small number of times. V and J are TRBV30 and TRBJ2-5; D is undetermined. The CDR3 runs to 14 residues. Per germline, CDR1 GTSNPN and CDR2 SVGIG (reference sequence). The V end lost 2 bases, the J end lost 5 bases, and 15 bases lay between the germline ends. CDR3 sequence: CAWSIPYYGETQYF. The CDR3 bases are TGTGCCTGGAGTATACCTTACTACGGGGAGACCCAGTACTTC. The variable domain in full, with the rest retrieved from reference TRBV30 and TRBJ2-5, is SQTIHQWPATLVQPVGSPLSLECTVEGTSNPNLYWYRQAAGRGLQLLFYSVGIGQISSEVPQNLSASRPQDRQFILSSKKLLLSDSGFYLCAWSIPYYGETQYFGPGTRLLVL.

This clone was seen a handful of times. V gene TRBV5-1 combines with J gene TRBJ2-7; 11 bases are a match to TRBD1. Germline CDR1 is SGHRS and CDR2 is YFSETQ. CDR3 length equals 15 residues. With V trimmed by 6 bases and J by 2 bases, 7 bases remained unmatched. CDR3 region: CASTPGQGATYEQYF. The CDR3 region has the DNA TGCGCCAGCACCCCCGGACAGGGGGCCACCTACGAGCAGTACTTC.

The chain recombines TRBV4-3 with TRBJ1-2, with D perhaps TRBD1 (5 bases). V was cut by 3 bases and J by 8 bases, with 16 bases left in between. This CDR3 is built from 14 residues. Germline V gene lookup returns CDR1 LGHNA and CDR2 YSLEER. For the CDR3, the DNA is TGCGCCAGCAGCCAGGGGCGCGAGCAGAGGGGCTACACCTTC. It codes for CASSQGREQRGYTF.

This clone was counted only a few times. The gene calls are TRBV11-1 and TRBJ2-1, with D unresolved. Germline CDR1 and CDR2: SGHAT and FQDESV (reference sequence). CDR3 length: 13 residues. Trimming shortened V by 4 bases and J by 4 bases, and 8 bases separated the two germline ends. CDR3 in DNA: TGTGCCAGCAGCTCACTACAATACAATGAGCAGTTCTTC. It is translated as CASSSLQYNEQFF.

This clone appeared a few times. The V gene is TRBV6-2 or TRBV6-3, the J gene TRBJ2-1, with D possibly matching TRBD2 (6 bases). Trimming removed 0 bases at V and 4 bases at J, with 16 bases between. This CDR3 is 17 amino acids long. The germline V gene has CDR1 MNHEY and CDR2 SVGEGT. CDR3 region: CASSYSPPGGVYNEQFF. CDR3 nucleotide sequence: TGTGCCAGCAGTTACTCCCCCCCCGGGGGTGTGTACAATGAGCAGTTCTTC.

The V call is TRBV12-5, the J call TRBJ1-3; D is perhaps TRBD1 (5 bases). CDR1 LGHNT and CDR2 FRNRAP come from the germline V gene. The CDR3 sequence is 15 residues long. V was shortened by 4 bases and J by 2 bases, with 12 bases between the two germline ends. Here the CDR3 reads CASGSSGGAGNTIYF. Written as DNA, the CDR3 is TGTGCTAGTGGTTCATCGGGGGGGGCTGGAAACACCATATATTTT.

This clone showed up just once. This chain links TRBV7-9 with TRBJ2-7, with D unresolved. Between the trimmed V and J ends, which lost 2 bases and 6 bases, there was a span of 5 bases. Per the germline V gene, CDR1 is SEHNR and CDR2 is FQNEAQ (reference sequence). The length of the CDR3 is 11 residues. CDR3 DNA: TGTGCCAGCAGCTTATCGAGCGAGCAGTACTTC. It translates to CASSLSSEQYF.

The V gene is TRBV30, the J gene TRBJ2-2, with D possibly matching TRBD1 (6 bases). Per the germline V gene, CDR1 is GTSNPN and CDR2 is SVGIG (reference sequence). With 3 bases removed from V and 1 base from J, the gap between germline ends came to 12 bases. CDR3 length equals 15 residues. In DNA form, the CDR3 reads TGTGCCTGGAGGAGGAAAGGGGGGAACACCGGGGAGCTGTTTTTT. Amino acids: CAWRRKGGNTGELFF.

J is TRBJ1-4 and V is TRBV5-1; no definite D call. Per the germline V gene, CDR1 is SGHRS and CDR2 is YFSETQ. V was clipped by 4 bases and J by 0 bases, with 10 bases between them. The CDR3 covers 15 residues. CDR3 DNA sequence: TGCGCCAGCAGCGCCCGGGATGCAACTAATGAAAAACTGTTTTTT. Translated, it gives CASSARDATNEKLFF.

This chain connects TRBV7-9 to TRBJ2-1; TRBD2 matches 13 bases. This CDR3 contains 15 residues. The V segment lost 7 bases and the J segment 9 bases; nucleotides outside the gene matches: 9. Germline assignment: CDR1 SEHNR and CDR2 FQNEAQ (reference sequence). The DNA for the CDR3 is TGTGCCAGCACCTCCACTAGCGGGAGGGCCCGTGAGCAGTTCTTC. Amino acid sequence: CASTSTSGRAREQFF.

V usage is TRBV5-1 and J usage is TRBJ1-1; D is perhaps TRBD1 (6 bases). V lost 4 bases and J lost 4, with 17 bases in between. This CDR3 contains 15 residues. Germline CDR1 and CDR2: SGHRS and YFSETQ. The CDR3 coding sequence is TGCGCCAGCAGCACCGACAGGTCAGGAGGCACTGAAGCTTTCTTT. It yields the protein CASSTDRSGGTEAFF. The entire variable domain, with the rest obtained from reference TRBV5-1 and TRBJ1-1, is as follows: KAGVTQTPRYLIKTRGQQVTLSCSPISGHRSVSWYQQTPGQGLQFLFEYFSETQRNKGNFPGRFSGRQFSNSRSEMNVSTLELGDSALYLCASSTDRSGGTEAFFGQGTRLTVV.

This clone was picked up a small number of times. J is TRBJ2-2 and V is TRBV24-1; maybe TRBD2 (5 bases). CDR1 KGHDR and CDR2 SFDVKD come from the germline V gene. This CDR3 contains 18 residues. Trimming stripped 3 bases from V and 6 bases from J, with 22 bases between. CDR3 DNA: TGTGCCACCAGTGATACTCGGGGTAGGACGGATCCATCCGGGGAGCTGTTTTTT. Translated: CATSDTRGRTDPSGELFF.

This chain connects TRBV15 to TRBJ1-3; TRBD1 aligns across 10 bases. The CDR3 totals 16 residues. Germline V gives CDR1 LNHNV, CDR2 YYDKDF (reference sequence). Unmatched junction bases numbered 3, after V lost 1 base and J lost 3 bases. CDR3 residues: CATSRGTGGNGNTIYF. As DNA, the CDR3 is TGTGCCACCAGCAGAGGGACAGGGGGTAATGGAAACACCATATATTTT.

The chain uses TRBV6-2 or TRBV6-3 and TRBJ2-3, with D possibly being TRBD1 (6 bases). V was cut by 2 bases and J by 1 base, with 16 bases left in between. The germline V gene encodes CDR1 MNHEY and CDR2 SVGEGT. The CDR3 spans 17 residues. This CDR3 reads CASSYPYQGRGTDTQYF. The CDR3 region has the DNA TGTGCCAGCAGTTACCCGTACCAGGGGCGAGGCACAGATACGCAGTATTTT.

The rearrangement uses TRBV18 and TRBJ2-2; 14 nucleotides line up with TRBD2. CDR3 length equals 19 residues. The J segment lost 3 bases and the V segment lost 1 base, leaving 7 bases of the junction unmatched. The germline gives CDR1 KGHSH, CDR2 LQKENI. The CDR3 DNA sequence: TGTGCCAGCTCACCACGGCTGACTAGCGGGGGGGCCCACACCGGGGAGCTGTTTTTT. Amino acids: CASSPRLTSGGAHTGELFF.

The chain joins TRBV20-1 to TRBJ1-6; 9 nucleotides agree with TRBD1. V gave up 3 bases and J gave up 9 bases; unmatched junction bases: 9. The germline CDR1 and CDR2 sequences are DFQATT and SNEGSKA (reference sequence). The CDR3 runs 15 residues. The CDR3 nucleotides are TGCAGTGCTAGTTTAGCGGGACAGGGACTTTCACCCCTCCACTTT. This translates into CSASLAGQGLSPLHF.

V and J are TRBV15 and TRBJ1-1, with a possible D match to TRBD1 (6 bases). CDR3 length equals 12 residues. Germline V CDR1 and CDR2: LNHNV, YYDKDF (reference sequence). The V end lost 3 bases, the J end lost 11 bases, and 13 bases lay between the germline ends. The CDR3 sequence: CATSSFTGMAFF. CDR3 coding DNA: TGTGCCACCAGCAGTTTTACAGGGATGGCTTTCTTT.

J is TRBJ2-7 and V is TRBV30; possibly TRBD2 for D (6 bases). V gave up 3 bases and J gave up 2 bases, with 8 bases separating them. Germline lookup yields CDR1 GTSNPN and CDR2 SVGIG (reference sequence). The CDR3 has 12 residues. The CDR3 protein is CAWRGGPYEQYF. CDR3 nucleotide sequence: TGTGCCTGGAGGGGGGGACCCTACGAGCAGTACTTC.

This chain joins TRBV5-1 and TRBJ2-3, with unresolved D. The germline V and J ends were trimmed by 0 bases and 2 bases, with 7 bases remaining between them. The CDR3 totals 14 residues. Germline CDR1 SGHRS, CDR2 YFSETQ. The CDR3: CASSLVAATDTQYF. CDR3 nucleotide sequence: TGCGCCAGCAGCTTGGTAGCAGCCACAGATACGCAGTATTTT.

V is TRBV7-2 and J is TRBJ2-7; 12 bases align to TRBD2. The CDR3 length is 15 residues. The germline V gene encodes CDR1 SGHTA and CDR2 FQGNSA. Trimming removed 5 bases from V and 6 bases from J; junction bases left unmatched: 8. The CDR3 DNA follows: TGTGCCAGCAGCCTAGTGGGGACTAGCGGGTCCGAGCAGTACTTC. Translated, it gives CASSLVGTSGSEQYF.

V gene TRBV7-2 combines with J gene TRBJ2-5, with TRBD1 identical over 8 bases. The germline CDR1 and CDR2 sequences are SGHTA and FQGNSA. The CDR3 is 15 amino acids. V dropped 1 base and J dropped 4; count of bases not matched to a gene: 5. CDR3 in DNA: TGTGCCAGCAGCTTAGGGGACAGGATACTAGAGACCCAGTACTTC. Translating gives CASSLGDRILETQYF. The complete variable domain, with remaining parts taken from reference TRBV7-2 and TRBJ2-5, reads GAGVSQSPSNKVTEKGKDVELRCDPISGHTALYWYRQSLGQGLEFLIYFQGNSAPDKSGLPSDRFSAERTGGSVSTLTIQRTQQEDSAVYLCASSLGDRILETQYFGPGTRLLVL.

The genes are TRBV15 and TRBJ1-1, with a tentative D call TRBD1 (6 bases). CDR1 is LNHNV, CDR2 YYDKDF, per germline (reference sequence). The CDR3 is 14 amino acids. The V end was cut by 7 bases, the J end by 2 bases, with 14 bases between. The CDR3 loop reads CATNRDTRNTEAFF. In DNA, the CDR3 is TGTGCCACCAACCGGGACACAAGAAACACTGAAGCTTTCTTT.

CDR3 region: CASSPLGTSTDTQYF. Here the CDR3 DNA reads TGTGCCAGCTCACCCCTCGGGACTAGCACAGATACGCAGTATTTT. The genes are TRBV18 and TRBJ2-3; a possible D gene is TRBD2 (6 bases). The CDR3 loop spans 15 amino acids. V was shortened by 3 bases and J by 0 bases, with 10 bases between the two germline ends. Germline V gene data show CDR1 as KGHSH and CDR2 as LQKENI. The variable domain in full, completed from reference TRBV18 and TRBJ2-3, reads NAGVMQNPRHLVRRRGQEARLRCSPMKGHSHVYWYRQLPEEGLKFMVYLQKENIIDESGMPKERFSAEFPKEGPSILRIQQVVRGDSAAYFCASSPLGTSTDTQYFGPGTRLTVL.

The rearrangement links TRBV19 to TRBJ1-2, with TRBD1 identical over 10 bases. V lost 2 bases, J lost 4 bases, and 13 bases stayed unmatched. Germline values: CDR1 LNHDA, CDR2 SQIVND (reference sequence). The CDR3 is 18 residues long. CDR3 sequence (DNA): TGTGCCAGTAGTATATGGAGGGACAGGGGACCTCTCGTCTATGGCTACACCTTC. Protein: CASSIWRDRGPLVYGYTF.

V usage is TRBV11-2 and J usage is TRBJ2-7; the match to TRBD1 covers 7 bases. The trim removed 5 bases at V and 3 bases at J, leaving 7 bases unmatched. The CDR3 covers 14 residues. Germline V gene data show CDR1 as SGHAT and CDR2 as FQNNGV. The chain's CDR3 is CASSMGQTSYEQYF. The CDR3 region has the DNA TGTGCCAGCAGCATGGGACAGACGAGCTACGAGCAGTACTTC.

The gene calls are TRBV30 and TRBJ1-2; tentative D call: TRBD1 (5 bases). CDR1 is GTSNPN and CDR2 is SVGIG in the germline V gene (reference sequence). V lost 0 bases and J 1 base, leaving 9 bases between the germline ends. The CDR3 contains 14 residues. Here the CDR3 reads CAWSVPGDNYGYTF. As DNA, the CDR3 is TGTGCCTGGAGTGTACCGGGGGATAACTATGGCTACACCTTC.